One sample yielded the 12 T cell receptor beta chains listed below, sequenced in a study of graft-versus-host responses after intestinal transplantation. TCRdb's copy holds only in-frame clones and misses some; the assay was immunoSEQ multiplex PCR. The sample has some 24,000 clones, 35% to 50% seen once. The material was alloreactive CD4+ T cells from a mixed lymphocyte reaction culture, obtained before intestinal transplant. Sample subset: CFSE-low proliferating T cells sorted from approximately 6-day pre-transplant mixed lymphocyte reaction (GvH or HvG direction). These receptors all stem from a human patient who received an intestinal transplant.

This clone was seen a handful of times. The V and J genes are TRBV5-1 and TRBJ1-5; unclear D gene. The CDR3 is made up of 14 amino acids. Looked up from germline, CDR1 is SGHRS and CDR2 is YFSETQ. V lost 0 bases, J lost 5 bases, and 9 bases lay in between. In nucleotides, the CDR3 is TGCGCCAGCAGCTTGGGAGCCTCGGATCAGCCCCAGCATTTT. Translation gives CASSLGASDQPQHF. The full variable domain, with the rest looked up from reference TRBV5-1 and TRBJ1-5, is KAGVTQTPRYLIKTRGQQVTLSCSPISGHRSVSWYQQTPGQGLQFLFEYFSETQRNKGNFPGRFSGRQFSNSRSEMNVSTLELGDSALYLCASSLGASDQPQHFGDGTRLSIL.

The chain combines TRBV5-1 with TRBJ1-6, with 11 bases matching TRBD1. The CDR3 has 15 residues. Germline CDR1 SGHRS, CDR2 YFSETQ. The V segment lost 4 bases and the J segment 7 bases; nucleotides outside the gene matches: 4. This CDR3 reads CASSPGQGANSPLHF. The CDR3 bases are TGCGCCAGCAGCCCCGGACAGGGGGCGAATTCACCCCTCCACTTT.

The CDR3 loop is CASSYKRGSYNEQFF. Here the CDR3 DNA reads TGTGCCAGCAGTTACAAGCGGGGCTCCTACAATGAGCAGTTCTTC. The V call is TRBV6-5, the J call TRBJ2-1, with 7 bases lining up with TRBD2. The V and J ends lost 2 bases and 0 bases, in that order; junction bases with no gene match: 1. The CDR3 is 15 residues long. From germline, CDR1 is MNHEY and CDR2 SVGAGI.

CDR3 region: CASSEPDRRAFF. CDR3 DNA: TGTGCCAGCAGTGAACCCGACCGGAGAGCTTTCTTT. V usage is TRBV25-1 and J usage is TRBJ1-1; the D is unclear. Germline CDR1 is MGHDK and CDR2 is SYGVNS. This CDR3 spans 12 amino acids. V shed 2 bases and J shed 10 bases, with 11 bases lying between them.

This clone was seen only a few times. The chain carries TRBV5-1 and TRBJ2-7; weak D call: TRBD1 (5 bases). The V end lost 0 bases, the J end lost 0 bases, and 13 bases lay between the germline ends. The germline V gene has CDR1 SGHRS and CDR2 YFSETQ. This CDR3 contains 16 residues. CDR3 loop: CASSLGAGYVSYEQYF. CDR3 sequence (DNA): TGCGCCAGCAGCTTGGGAGCAGGGTATGTCTCCTACGAGCAGTACTTC.

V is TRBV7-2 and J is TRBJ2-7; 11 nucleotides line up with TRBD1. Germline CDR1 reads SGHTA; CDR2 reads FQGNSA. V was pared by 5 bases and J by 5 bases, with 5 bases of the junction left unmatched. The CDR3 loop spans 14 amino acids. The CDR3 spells CASSPDRGRNEQYF. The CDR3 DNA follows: TGTGCCAGCAGCCCGGACAGGGGGCGGAACGAGCAGTACTTC. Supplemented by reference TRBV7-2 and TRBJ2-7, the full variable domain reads GAGVSQSPSNKVTEKGKDVELRCDPISGHTALYWYRQSLGQGLEFLIYFQGNSAPDKSGLPSDRFSAERTGGSVSTLTIQRTQQEDSAVYLCASSPDRGRNEQYFGPGTRLTVT.

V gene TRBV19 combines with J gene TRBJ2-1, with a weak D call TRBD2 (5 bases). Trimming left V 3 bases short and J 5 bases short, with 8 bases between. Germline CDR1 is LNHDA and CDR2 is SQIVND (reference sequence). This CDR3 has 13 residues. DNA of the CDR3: TGTGCCAGTAGTATGAGGGTGAACAATGAGCAGTTCTTC. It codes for CASSMRVNNEQFF. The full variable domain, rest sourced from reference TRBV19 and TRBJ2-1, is DGGITQSPKYLFRKEGQNVTLSCEQNLNHDAMYWYRQDPGQGLRLIYYSQIVNDFQKGDIAEGYSVSREKKESFPLTVTSAQKNPTAFYLCASSMRVNNEQFFGPGTRLTVL.

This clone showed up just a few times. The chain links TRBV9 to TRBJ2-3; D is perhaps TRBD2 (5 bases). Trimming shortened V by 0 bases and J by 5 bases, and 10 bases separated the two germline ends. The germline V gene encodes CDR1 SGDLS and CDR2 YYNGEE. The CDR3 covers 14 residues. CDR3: CASSVASGGDTQYF. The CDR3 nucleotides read TGTGCCAGCAGCGTAGCTTCCGGAGGAGATACGCAGTATTTT.

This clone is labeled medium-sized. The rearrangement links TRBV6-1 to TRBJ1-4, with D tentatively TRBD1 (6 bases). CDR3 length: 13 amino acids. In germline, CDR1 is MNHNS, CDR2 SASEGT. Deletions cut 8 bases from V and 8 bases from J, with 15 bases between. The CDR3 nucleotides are TGTGCCAGCGACCAGGGGAGGGTAGAAAAACTGTTTTTT. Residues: CASDQGRVEKLFF.

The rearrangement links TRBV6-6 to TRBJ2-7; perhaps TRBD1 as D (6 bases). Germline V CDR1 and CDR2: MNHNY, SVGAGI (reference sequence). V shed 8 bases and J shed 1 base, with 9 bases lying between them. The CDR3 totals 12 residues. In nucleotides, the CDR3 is TGTGCCAGCGGGGGACAATCCTACGAGCAGTACTTC. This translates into CASGGQSYEQYF.

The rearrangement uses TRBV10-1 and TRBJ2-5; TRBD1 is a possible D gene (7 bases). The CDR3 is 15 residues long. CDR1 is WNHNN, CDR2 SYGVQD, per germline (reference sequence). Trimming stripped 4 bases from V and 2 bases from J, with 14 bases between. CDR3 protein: CASSAGQGGQETQYF. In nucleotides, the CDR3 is TGCGCCAGCAGTGCTGGGCAGGGGGGACAAGAGACCCAGTACTTC.

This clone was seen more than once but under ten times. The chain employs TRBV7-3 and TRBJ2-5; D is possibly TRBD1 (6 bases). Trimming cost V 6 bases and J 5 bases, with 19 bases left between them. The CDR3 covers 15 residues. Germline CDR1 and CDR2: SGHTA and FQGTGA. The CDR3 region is CASSVQGLARETQYF. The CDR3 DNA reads TGTGCCAGCAGTGTACAGGGATTAGCGAGGGAGACCCAGTACTTC.